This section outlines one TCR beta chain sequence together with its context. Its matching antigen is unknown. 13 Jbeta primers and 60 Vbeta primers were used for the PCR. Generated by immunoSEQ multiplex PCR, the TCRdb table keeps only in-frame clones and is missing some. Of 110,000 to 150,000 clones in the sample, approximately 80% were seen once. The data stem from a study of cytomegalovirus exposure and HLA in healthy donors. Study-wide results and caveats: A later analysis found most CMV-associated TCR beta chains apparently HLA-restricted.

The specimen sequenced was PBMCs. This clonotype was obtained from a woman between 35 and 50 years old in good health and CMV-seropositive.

The CDR3 protein is CASSPRQGDGELFF. CDR3 bases: TGTGCCAGCAGCCCGCGACAGGGGGACGGGGAGCTGTTTTTT. This chain uses TRBV7-8 with TRBJ2-2; 9 bases agree with TRBD1. The junction had 5 bases not matched to a gene; V was cut back by 5 bases and J by 7 bases. The germline V gene has CDR1 SGHVS and CDR2 FQNEAQ. CDR3 length: 14 amino acids.